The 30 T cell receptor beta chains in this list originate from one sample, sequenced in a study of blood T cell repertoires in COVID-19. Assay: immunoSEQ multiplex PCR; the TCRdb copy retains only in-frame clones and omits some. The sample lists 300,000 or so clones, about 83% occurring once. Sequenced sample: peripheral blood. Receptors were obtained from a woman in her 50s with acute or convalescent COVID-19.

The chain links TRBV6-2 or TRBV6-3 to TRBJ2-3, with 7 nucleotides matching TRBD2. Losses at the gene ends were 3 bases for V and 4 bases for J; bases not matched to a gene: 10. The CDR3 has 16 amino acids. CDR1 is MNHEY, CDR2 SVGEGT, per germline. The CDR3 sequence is CASSYSAGPGADTQYF. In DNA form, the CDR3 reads TGTGCCAGCAGTTATTCAGCGGGACCGGGGGCAGATACGCAGTATTTT.

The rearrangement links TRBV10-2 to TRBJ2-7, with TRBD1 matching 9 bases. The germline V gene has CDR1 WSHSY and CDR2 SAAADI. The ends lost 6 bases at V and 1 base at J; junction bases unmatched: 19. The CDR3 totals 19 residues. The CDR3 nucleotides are TGCGCCAGCAGGCAAGTCCTCGGGAGAGGACAGGGGAGTTCCTACGAGCAGTACTTC. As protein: CASRQVLGRGQGSSYEQYF.

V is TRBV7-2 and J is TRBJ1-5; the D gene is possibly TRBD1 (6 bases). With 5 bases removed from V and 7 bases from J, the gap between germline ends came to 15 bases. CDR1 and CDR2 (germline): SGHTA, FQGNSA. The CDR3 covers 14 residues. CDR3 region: CASSRSGQWQPQHF. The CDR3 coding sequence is TGTGCCAGCAGCCGGTCGGGACAATGGCAGCCCCAGCATTTT.

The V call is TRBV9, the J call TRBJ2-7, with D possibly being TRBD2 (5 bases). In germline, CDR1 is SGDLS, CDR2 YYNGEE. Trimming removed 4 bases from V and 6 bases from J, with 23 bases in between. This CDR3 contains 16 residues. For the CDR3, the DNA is TGTGCCAGCAGCCCCCGCCTCATGGGAGAACCCCCCGAGCAGTACTTC. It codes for CASSPRLMGEPPEQYF. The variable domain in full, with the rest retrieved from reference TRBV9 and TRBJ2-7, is DSGVTQTPKHLITATGQRVTLRCSPRSGDLSVYWYQQSLDQGLQFLIQYYNGEERAKGNILERFSAQQFPDLHSELNLSSLELGDSALYFCASSPRLMGEPPEQYFGPGTRLTVT.

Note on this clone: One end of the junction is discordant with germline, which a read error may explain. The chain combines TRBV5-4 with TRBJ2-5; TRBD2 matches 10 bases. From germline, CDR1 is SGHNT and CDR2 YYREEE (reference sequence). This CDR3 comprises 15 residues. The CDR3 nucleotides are TGTGCCAGCAGCTTGGCCGCCGGGACTAGCGTTACTGTTAACTTC. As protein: CASSLAAGTSVTVNF.

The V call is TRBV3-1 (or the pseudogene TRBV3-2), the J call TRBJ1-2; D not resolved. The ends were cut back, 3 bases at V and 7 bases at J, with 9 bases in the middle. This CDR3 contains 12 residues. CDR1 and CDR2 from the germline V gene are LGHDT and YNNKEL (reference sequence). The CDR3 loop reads CASSHLEGGYTF. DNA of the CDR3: TGTGCCAGCAGCCACTTGGAGGGTGGCTACACCTTC.

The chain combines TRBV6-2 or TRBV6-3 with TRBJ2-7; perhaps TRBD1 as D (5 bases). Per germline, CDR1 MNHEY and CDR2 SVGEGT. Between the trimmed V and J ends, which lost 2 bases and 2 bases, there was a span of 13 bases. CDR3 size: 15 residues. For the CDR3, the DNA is TGTGCCAGCAGTTACGCGCGGCAGGGAACCTACGAGCAGTACTTC. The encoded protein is CASSYARQGTYEQYF.

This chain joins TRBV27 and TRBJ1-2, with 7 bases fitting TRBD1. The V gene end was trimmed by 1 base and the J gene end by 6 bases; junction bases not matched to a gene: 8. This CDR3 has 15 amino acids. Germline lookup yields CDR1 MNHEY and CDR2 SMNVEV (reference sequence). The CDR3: CASSLWDRHENGYTF. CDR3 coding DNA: TGTGCCAGCAGTTTATGGGACAGACACGAGAATGGCTACACCTTC.

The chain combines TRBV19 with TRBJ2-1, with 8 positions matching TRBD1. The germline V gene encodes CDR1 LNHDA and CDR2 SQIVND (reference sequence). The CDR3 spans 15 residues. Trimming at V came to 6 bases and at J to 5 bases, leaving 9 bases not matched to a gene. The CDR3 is CASRTGVGRDNEQFF. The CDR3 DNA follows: TGTGCCAGTAGGACAGGGGTGGGCAGGGACAATGAGCAGTTCTTC.

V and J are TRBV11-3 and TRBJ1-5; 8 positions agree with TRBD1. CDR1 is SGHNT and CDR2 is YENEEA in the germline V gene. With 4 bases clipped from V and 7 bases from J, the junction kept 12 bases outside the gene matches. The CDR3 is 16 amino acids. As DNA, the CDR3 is TGTGCCAGCAGCTCAGGATGGACAGGGTTTAGCCAGCCCCAGCATTTT. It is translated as CASSSGWTGFSQPQHF.

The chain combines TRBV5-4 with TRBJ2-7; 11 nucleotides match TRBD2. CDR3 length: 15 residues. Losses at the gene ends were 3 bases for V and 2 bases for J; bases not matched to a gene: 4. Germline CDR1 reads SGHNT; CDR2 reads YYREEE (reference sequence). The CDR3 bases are TGTGCCAGCAGCTCCGGGACTAGCGGACCCTACGAGCAGTACTTC. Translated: CASSSGTSGPYEQYF. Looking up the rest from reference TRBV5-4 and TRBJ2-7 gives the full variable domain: ETGVTQSPTHLIKTRGQQVTLRCSSQSGHNTVSWYQQALGQGPQFIFQYYREEENGRGNFPPRFSGLQFPNYSSELNVNALELDDSALYLCASSSGTSGPYEQYFGPGTRLTVT.

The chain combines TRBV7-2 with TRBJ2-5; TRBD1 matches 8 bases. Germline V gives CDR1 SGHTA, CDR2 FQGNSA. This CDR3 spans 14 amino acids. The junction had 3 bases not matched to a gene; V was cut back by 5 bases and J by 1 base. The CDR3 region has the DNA TGTGCCAGCAGCCTCGGACAGGGCCAAGAGACCCAGTACTTC. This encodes CASSLGQGQETQYF.

As DNA, the CDR3 is TGCGCCAGCAGTCAAGGAAGGGGTTCCAAAAACATTCAGTACTTC. It is translated as CASSQGRGSKNIQYF. The chain recombines TRBV23-1 with TRBJ2-4; possibly TRBD1 for D (5 bases). TRBV23-1 is given ORF status, its function remaining uncertain. The V end lost 2 bases, the J end lost 2 bases, and 10 bases lay between the germline ends. This CDR3 has 15 residues.

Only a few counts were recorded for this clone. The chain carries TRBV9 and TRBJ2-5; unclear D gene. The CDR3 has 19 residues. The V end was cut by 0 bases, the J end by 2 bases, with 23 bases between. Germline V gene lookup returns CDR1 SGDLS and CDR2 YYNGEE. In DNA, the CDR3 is TGTGCCAGCAGCGTAGGATCGTCCTCGACATACTCGAATCAAGAGACCCAGTACTTC. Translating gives CASSVGSSSTYSNQETQYF.

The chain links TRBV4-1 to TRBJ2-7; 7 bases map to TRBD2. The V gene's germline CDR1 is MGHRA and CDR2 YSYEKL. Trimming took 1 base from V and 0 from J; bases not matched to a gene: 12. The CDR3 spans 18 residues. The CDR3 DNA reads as TGCGCCAGCAGCCAAGTGAGGGTGGCGGGAGCCATCTCCTACGAGCAGTACTTC. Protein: CASSQVRVAGAISYEQYF.

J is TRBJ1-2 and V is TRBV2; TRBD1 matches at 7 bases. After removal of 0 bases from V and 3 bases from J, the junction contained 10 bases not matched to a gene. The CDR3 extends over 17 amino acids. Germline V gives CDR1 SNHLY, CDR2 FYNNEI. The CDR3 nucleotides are TGTGCCAGCAGTGAAGCCGTACTACAGGGGTCTTACTATGGCTACACCTTC. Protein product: CASSEAVLQGSYYGYTF.

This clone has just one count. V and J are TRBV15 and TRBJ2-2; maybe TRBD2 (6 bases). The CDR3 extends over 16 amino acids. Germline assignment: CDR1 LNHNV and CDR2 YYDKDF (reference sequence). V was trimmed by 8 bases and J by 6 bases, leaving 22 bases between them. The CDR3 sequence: CATLPGDHGQAGELFF. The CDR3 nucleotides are TGTGCCACCCTCCCGGGAGACCACGGTCAGGCCGGGGAGCTGTTTTTT.

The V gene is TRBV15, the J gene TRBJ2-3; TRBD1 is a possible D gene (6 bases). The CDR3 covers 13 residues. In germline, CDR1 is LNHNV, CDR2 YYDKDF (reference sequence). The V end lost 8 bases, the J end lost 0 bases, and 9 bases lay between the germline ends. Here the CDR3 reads CATWTDSTDTQYF. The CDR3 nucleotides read TGTGCCACCTGGACAGATAGCACAGATACGCAGTATTTT. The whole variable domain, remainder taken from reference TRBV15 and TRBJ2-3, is DAMVIQNPRYQVTQFGKPVTLSCSQTLNHNVMYWYQQKSSQAPKLLFHYYDKDFNNEADTPDNFQSRRPNTSFCFLDIRSPGLGDTAMYLCATWTDSTDTQYFGPGTRLTVL.

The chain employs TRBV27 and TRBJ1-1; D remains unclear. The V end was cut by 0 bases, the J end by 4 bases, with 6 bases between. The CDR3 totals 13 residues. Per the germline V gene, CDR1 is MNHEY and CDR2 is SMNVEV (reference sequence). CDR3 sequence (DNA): TGTGCCAGCAGTTTATCAGGGAGCACTGAAGCTTTCTTT. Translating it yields CASSLSGSTEAFF.

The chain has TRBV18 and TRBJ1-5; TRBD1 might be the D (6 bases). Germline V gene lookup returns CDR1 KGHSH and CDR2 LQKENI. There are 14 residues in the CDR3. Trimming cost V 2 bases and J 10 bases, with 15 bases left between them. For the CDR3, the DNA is TGTGCCAGCTCACCATTAAACCAGGGGTCTCCCCAGCATTTT. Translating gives CASSPLNQGSPQHF.

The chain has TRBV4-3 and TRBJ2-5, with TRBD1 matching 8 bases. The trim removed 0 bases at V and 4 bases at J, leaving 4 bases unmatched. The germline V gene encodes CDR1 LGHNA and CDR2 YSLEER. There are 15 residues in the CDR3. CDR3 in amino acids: CASSQESRGRETQYF. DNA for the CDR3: TGCGCCAGCAGCCAAGAGTCCAGGGGGCGAGAGACCCAGTACTTC.

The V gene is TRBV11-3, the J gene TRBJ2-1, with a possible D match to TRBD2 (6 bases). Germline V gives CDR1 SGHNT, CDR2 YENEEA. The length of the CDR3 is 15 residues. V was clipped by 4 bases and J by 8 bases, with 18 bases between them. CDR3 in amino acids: CASSSRSSGFHEQFF. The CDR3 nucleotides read TGTGCCAGCAGCTCCCGAAGTAGCGGTTTCCATGAGCAGTTCTTC.

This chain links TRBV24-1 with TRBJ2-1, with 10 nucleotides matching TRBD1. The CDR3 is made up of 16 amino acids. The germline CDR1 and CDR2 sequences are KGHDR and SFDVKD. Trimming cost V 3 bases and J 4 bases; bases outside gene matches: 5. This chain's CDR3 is CATSDRGTGAYNEQFF. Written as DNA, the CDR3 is TGTGCCACCAGTGATCGCGGGACAGGGGCTTACAATGAGCAGTTCTTC.

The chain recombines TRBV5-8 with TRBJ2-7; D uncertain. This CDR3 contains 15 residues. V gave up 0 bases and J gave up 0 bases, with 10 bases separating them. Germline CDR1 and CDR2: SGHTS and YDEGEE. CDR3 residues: CASSLGSLSSYEQYF. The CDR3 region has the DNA TGTGCCAGCAGCTTGGGGTCACTGAGCTCCTACGAGCAGTACTTC.

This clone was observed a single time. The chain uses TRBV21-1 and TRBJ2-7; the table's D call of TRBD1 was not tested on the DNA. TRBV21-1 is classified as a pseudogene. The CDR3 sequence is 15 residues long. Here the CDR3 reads CASTEGQGHDYEQYF. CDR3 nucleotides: TGTGCCAGCACCGAGGGACAGGGGCATGATTACGAGCAGTACTTC.

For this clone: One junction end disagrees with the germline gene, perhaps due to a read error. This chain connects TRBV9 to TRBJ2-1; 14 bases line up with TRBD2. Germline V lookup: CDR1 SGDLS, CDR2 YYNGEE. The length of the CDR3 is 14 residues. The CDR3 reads CARSTTSGRGEQFF. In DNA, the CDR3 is TGTGCCCGCAGCACGACTAGCGGGAGGGGTGAGCAGTTCTTC.

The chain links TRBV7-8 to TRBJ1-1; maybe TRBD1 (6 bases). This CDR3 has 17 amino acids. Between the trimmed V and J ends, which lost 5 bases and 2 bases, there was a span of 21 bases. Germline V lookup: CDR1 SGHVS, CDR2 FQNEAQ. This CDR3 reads CASSLIRGQFSNTEAFF. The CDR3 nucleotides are TGTGCCAGCAGCCTAATCCGAGGACAGTTCTCTAACACTGAAGCTTTCTTT. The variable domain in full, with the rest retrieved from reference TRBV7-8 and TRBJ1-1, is GAGVSQSPRYKVAKRGQDVALRCDPISGHVSLFWYQQALGQGPEFLTYFQNEAQLDKSGLPSDRFFAERPEGSVSTLKIQRTQQEDSAVYLCASSLIRGQFSNTEAFFGQGTRLTVV.

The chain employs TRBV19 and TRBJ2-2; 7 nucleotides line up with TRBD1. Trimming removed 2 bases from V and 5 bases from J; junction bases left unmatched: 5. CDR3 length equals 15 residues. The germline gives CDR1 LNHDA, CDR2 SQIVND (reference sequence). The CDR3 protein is CASSIIGGMTGELFF. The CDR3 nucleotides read TGTGCCAGTAGTATAATAGGGGGCATGACCGGGGAGCTGTTTTTT. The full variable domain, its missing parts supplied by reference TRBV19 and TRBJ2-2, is DGGITQSPKYLFRKEGQNVTLSCEQNLNHDAMYWYRQDPGQGLRLIYYSQIVNDFQKGDIAEGYSVSREKKESFPLTVTSAQKNPTAFYLCASSIIGGMTGELFFGEGSRLTVL.

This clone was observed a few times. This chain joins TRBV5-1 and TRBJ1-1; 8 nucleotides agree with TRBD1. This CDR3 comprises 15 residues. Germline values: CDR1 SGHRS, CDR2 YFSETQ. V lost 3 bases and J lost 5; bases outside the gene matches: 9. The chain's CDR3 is CASSSSTGGQTEAFF. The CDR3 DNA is TGCGCCAGCAGCTCGTCTACAGGGGGGCAAACTGAAGCTTTCTTT.

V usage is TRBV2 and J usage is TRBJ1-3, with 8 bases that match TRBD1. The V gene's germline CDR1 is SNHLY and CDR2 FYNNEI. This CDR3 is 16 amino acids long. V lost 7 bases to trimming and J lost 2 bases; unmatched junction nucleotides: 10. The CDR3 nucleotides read TGTGCCAGCAAGAGGACAGGGTCCTCTCCTGGAAACACCATATATTTT. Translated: CASKRTGSSPGNTIYF.